This T cell receptor beta chain was captured in a study of T cells after yellow fever vaccination. Notes on the study in general: At around 96% for CD4 and about 87% for CD8, most primary-vaccination clones showed up again after the booster.

MiXCR, run by TCRdb on the 5' RACE reads, gives a single entry per CDR3 protein. Of a few hundred thousand distinct CDR3 sequences listed, roughly 10% were seen once; the top ten hold more than 15%. On this clonotype: What it binds is unknown.

The CDR3 extends over 15 amino acids. Trimming took 1 base from V and 8 from J, leaving 17 bases between them. Germline loops: CDR1 MGHRA, CDR2 YSYEKL. This clonotype was obtained from a man between 18 and 35 years old who received the YFV17D yellow fever vaccine. V is TRBV4-1 and J is TRBJ1-2; D is perhaps TRBD1 (6 bases). Specimen: PBMCs, collected on the day of the first yellow fever vaccination. The DNA for the CDR3 is TGCGCCAGCAGCCAAGCACAGGGCATTTCTCTCGGCTACACCTTC. Amino acid sequence: CASSQAQGISLGYTF.